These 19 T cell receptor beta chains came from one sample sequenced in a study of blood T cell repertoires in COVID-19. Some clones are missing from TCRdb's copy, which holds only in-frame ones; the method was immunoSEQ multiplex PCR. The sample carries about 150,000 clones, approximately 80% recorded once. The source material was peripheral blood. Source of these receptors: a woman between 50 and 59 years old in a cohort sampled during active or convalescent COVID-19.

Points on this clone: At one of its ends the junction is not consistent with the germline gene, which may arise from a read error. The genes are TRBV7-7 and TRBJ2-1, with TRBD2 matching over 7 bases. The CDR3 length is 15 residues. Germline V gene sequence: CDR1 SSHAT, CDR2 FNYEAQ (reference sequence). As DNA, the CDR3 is TGTGCTAGCAGTCTTTCCAGCGGGGTCTACAATGAGCAGTTCTTC. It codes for CASSLSSGVYNEQFF.

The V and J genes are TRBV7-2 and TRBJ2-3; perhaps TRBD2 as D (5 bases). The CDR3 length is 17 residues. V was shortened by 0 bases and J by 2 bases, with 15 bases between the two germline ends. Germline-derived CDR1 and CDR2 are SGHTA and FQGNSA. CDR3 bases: TGTGCCAGCAGCTTAGCCTTGGACTCCCTGCTCACAGATACGCAGTATTTT. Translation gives CASSLALDSLLTDTQYF.

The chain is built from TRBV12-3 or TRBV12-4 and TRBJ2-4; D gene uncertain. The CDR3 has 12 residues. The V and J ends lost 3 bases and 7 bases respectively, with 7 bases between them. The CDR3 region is CASSFSRNIQYF. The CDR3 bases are TGTGCCAGCAGTTTTTCGAGGAACATTCAGTACTTC.

Written as DNA, the CDR3 is TGTGCCAGCAGTGTATCGGGGGATCTGAATCAGCCCCAGCATTTT. Translation: CASSVSGDLNQPQHF. This chain connects TRBV25-1 to TRBJ1-5, with a weak D call TRBD1 (5 bases). Per the germline V gene, CDR1 is MGHDK and CDR2 is SYGVNS. Deletions cut 4 bases from V and 4 bases from J, with 14 bases between. The CDR3 consists of 15 residues.

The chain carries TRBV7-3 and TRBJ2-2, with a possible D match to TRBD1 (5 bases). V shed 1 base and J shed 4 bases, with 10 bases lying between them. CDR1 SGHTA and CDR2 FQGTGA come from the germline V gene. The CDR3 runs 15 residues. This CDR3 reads CASSLIGVGTGELFF. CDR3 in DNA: TGTGCCAGCAGCTTAATAGGGGTGGGCACCGGGGAGCTGTTTTTT.

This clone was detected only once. CDR3 protein: CASSFLLYQETQYF. CDR3 coding DNA: TGTGCCAGCAGCTTTCTATTGTACCAAGAGACCCAGTACTTC. The chain uses TRBV7-2 and TRBJ2-5, with unresolved D. CDR3 length: 14 amino acids. Germline V lookup: CDR1 SGHTA, CDR2 FQGNSA. Deletions cut 3 bases from V and 0 bases from J, with 8 bases between.

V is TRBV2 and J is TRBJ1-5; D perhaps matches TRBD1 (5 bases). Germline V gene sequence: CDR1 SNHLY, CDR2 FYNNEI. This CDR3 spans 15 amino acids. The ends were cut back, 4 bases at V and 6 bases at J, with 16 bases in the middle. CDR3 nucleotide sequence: TGTGCCAGCAGTGTGAACAGCGCTCAGGGTCAGCCCCAGCATTTT. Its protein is CASSVNSAQGQPQHF.

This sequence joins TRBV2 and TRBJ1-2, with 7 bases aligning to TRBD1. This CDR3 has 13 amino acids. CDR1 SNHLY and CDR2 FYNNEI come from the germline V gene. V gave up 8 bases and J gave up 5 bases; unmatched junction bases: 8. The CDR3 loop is CASRDSDLYGYTF. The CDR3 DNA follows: TGTGCCAGCCGGGACAGTGACCTTTATGGCTACACCTTC.

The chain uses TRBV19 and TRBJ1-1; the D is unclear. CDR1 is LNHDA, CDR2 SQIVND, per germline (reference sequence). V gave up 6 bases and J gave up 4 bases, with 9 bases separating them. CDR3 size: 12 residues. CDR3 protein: CASRGAGTEAFF. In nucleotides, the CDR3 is TGTGCCAGTAGGGGAGCGGGCACTGAAGCTTTCTTT.

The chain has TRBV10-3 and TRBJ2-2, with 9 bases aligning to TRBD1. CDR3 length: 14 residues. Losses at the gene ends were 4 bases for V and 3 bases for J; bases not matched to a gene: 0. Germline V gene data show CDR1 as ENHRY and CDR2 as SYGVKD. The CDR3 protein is CAISGTGDTGELFF. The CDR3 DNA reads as TGTGCCATCAGTGGGACAGGGGACACCGGGGAGCTGTTTTTT.

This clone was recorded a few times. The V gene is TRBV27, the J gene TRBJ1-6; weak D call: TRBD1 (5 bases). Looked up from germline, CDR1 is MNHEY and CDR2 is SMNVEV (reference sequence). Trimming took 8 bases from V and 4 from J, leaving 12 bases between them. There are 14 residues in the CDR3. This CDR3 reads CASGNRIYNSPLHF. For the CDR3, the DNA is TGTGCCAGCGGCAACAGGATTTATAATTCACCCCTCCACTTT.

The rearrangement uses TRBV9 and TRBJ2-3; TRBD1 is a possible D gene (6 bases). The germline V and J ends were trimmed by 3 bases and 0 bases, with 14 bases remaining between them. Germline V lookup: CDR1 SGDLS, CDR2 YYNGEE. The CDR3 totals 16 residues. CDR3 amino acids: CASSADRHTSTDTQYF. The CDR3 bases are TGTGCCAGCAGCGCCGACAGGCATACTAGCACAGATACGCAGTATTTT.

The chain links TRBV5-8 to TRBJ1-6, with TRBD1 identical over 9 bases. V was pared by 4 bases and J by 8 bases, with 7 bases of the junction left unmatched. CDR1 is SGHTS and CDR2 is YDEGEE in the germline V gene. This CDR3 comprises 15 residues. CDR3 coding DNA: TGTGCCAGCAGCCCGTGGACAGGGGAGGATTCACCCCTCCACTTT. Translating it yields CASSPWTGEDSPLHF.

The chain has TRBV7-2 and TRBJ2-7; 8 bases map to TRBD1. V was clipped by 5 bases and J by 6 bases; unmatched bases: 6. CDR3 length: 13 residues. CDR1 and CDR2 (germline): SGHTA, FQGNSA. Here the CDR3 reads CASSPGQGREQYF. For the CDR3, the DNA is TGTGCCAGCAGCCCAGGACAGGGCCGCGAGCAGTACTTC.

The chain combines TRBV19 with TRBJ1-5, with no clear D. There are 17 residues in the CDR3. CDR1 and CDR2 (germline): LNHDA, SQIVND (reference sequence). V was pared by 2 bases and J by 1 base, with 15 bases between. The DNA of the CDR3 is TGTGCCAGTAGTATAAGAACGCCGGGATGGAGCAATCAGCCCCAGCATTTT. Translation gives CASSIRTPGWSNQPQHF.

CDR3 coding DNA: TGTGCCAGCAGCTTATCGAGACTAGCGGGAACGAACACCGGGGAGCTGTTTTTT. The encoded protein is CASSLSRLAGTNTGELFF. The J gene is TRBJ2-2, the V gene TRBV7-2; 11 bases match TRBD2. Germline V gives CDR1 SGHTA, CDR2 FQGNSA. V lost 2 bases, J lost 0 bases, and 5 bases stayed unmatched. The CDR3 length is 18 residues.

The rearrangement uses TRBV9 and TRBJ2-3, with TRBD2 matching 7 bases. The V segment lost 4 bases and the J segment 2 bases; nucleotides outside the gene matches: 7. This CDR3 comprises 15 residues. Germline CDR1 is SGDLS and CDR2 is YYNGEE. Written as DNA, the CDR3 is TGTGCCAGCAGCCGGGGGGACCGAACCACAGATACGCAGTATTTT. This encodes CASSRGDRTTDTQYF.

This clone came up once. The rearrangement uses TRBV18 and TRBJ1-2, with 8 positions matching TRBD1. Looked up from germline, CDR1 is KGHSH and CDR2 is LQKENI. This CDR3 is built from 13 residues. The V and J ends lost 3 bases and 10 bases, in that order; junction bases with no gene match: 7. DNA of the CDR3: TGTGCCAGCTCACCTGGCAGGGGGCAGTCCTACACCTTC. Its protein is CASSPGRGQSYTF.

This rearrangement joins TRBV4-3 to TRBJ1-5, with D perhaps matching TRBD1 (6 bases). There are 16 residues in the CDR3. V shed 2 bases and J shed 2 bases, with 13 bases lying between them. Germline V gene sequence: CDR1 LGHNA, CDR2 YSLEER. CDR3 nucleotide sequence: TGCGCCAGCAGCCAAAACAGGGTGACGGGCAATCAGCCCCAGCATTTT. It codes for CASSQNRVTGNQPQHF.